Described below is a single T cell receptor (beta chain) sequence and its context. Which antigen it targets is not known. The record has no base qualities; no much larger clone is one base away. At the junction V is shortened by 8 bases and J by 6 bases, with 11 bases in between. The CDR3 runs 12 residues from the cysteine to the phenylalanine. The retained sequence is limited to the CDR3, 36 bases, with the frame set at the first base. CDR1 is given as MDHEN and CDR2 as SYDVKM, both from the germline V gene. In total, roughly 670 healthy bone marrow donors made up the cohort. All cohort members were sampled while nominally healthy, although unrecorded immune exposures were likely present. The donor was CMV seropositive and was included in the group of 250 to 300 seropositive cohort members. A peripheral blood sample was provided by each donor, and peripheral blood mononuclear cells were used for TCR beta sequencing. The Qiagen DNeasy Blood Extraction Kit was used to extract genomic DNA from the blood cell samples.

These data originate in a study of cytomegalovirus exposure and HLA in healthy donors (dated by TCRdb to 2016 to 2017). For the study in its entirety: An earlier analysis of around 600 of the donors reported more than 250 Gb of sequence data and some 120 million unique TCR beta sequences from around 200 million T cells. To decide whether each TCR beta V gene segment behaved as functional or pseudogenic, an earlier analysis of some 580 of the donors relied on high-throughput TCR beta sequencing. Along with the approximately 620-subject first cohort, a separate validation cohort of over 90 different subjects was used. The study aimed to test whether signatures of past pathogen exposure could be identified by cataloging public T cell receptors. Typing coverage varied by locus: roughly 620-640 donors for A, B, C, DRB1 and DQB1; approximately 500 for DQA1; over 600 for DPA1; more than 450 for DPB1. Across 300 to 400 genotyped donors of the cohort, an average of approximately 200,000 unique TCR beta nucleotide sequences per donor were sequenced, and around 20% of those sequences were non-productive. An early release that covered roughly 600 HLA-typed donors contained about 300 gigabases of sequencing data and 75 million to 100 million unique TCR sequences. High-throughput TCR immunosequencing, statistical association of individual TCRs with disease status, and machine learning were combined to predict cytomegalovirus infection status. A later genetic analysis used genome-wide SNP genotypes for about 60% of the 666 donors, treating that subset as a discovery cohort. The later analysis used no new phenotypic data to find candidate immune exposures, relying instead on TCR beta sequences and their occurrence across donors. Alongside the repertoire data, information on donor age, sex, ethnicity and CMV serostatus was compiled. A later analysis re-analyzed previously published TCR beta repertoires from approximately 700 donors and added high-resolution HLA genotyping to study TCR occurrence patterns. The study used immunosequencing to profile the T cell repertoires of hundreds of subjects and linked those repertoires to cytomegalovirus serostatus. All discovery cohort repertoires had been generated on a single sequencing platform. HLA typing covered class I and class II loci at four-digit resolution. Of the roughly 400 genotyped donors, around 81% fell in the genetic ancestry cluster associated with self-reported Caucasian donors. Because of strong linkage in the cohort, roughly five DR-DQ haplotypes were treated as single units for association and clustering. The research as a whole found: The 87-base-pair reads could not distinguish some IMGT-functional V segments, including TRBV6-2 and TRBV6-3, so those segments were excluded. A further reported finding was that TCR beta sequences accurately predicted the HLA-A and HLA-B alleles for most subjects in the first cohort. A later genetic analysis associated a missense DCLRE1C variant with V-gene and J-gene trimming of TCR beta chains, and an independent cohort replicated the association. Broadly in line with IMGT annotations, most TCR beta V segments showed up in productive rearrangements about 90% or about 30% of the time in an earlier analysis of 587 of the donors. A later analysis found that HLA-associated TCR beta chains were more clonally expanded and had lower generation probabilities than equally common non-associated chains. Roughly uniform sequencing depth across donors was assumed in presence/absence analyses, although this assumption may not hold. A cluster of highly shared sequence variants was judged likely to represent a technical artifact of the sequencing pipeline. Assigning TCR associations to individual alleles was difficult when HLA alleles, especially DR and DQ, strongly co-occurred. In vitro tests confirmed that a few of the cytomegalovirus-associated TCR beta chains recognize cytomegalovirus antigens. It was suggested by the authors that the approach could potentially be generalized to other disease states and immunological phenotypes. According to a later analysis, most CMV-associated TCR beta chains appeared to be HLA-restricted, and the HLA associations seemed to be driven largely by CMV exposure. Linkage disequilibrium might explain the correlated functional status among segregating V segments, but an unknown experimental factor could not be excluded. Cytomegalovirus status was reported to be diagnosed by the classifier with high specificity and sensitivity in both the original and validation cohorts. The earlier analysis of 587 of the donors excluded approximately 17 rarely observed V segments, including chromosome 9 orphons, because counts were too low. Because some donors lacked HLA typing at each locus, the association tests relied only on the typed subset. Most TCR sequences were seen in very few donors, while some public TCRs were found in many individuals. According to a later genetic analysis, donors in an Asian-associated ancestry cluster had fewer N-insertions in productive TCRs than the approximately 630-donor mean. At a false discovery rate of 0.05, a later analysis linked 16,000 or so TCR beta sequences to specific HLA alleles. CMV serostatus was the only immune exposure information available for the cohort. In this cohort, only TCR beta chains were sequenced, and detectable features were limited by the absence of alpha or paired-chain data. In a later analysis, the rate of TCR association differed among HLA loci, with DRB1 alleles having the most associated TCRs and HLA-C alleles having the fewest. In a later analysis, several top co-occurrence clusters were reported to appear linked to parvovirus B19, influenza, CMV and Epstein-Barr virus. A total of 150 to 200 TCR beta chains were listed by the study as associated with cytomegalovirus.

The library came from the immunoSEQ multiplex PCR assay. The multiplex PCR relied on a mix of 60 forward primers for TCR Vbeta segments and 13 reverse primers for TCR Jbeta segments. A multiplex PCR assay on genomic DNA amplified the CDR3 region of rearranged TCR beta genes. Amplified TCR beta libraries were sequenced as 87-base-pair reads on the Illumina HiSeq System. The authors processed their data as follows. A later analysis counted about 76 million unique TCR beta chains across the 650 to 800 repertoires, and some 12 million of these chains were shared by at least two donors. Raw reads were error-corrected and collapsed into unique sequences by a nearest-neighbor algorithm in which closely related sequences were merged to remove PCR and sequencing errors. V, D and J gene segments were assigned by aligning CDR3 sequences to IMGT reference sequences. For a sequence to be retained, at least a six-nucleotide match to both a V gene segment and a J gene segment was required. A rearrangement counted as productive if the CDR3 had no stop codons and remained in frame with V and J, and every other rearrangement counted as non-productive. CDR3 was defined according to IMGT convention as the region running from the second conserved V-encoded cysteine to the conserved J-encoded phenylalanine. Sequences without an unambiguous match to a single V gene segment were excluded from the earlier analysis of about 630 of the donors. An earlier analysis of approximately 590 of the donors classified V segments as functional when productive rearrangements were above 56.7% and as segregating when the standard deviation between donors was above 5%. A statistical classification framework was built for diagnosing cytomegalovirus status from the catalog of TCR beta chain sequences. V and J gene assignment, in a later analysis, came from comparing TCR nucleotide sequences with IMGT/GENE-DB human TR gene sequences. The TCRdist pipeline was used in a later analysis to assign CDR3 sequences and most-parsimonious VDJ recombination scenarios. In a later analysis, each TCR beta chain was defined by its CDR3 amino acid sequence together with its V-gene family, and reads lacking a unique V-gene family were excluded. In a later analysis, 450 to 600 highly shared, low-generation-probability nucleotide sequences were removed to address suspected cross-contamination and a sequencing artifact. For each public chain, a later analysis derived a clonal expansion index from normalized ranks of inferred template counts within each repertoire. A later analysis computed generation probabilities with a VDJ recombination model fitted to out-of-frame rearrangements, and checked the results against IGoR. A later analysis scored TCR-TCR, TCR-HLA and TCR-CMV co-occurrence with hypergeometric tests, applying a repertoire-size bias correction to TCR pairs. In a later analysis, false discovery rates were estimated by permuting HLA or CMV assignments 20 times. In a later analysis, co-occurring TCRs were grouped using DBSCAN, with TCRdist sequence similarity added in when clustering inside HLA-allele-positive subsets. Repertoires with fewer than 30,000 or more than 120,000 public chains were left out of co-occurrence clustering, as were about 5 repertoires with anomalous nucleotide sharing. The immuneACCESS repertoire file appears here via TCRdb, limited to in-frame rearrangements. These files lack a portion of the clones; in checked studies, under half of the deficit traces to unresolved V genes, and the cause of the others is not known. V and J calls and clone size follow that table, whereas D and trimming were derived from the DNA. In all, the sample holds under 100,000 clones, and around 62% of those were seen once. Clones ranked in the top ten supply about 5% of the sample.

This chain joins TRBV28 to TRBJ1-5; too little of a D gene remains to name it. The receptor was isolated from a woman aged 30 to 39 in good health and CMV-seropositive. The sequenced material came from PBMCs. The nucleotides are TGTGCCAGCTGGCAGAGCGTTCAGCCCCAGCATTTT. This gives the protein CASWQSVQPQHF.